This T cell receptor beta chain derives from a study of blood T cell repertoires in COVID-19 (dated by TCRdb to 2020 to 2021). For the study in its entirety: The collaborator samples originated in the United States, Italy and Spain and spanned the acute and convalescent phases of COVID-19. The material from the prospective study consisted of cDNA or gDNA derived from T cells, B-cell-depleted T cells, or PBMCs. The dataset comprised deeply sampled blood TCRbeta repertoires from subjects exposed to, actively infected with, or recovered from COVID-19. The repertoires were made available in a free public database intended to serve as a resource for research on the immune response to SARS-CoV-2. Samples came from the ongoing ImmuneRACE study (first 160 participants) plus 1,254 subjects from 6 global collaborators. A de-identified subject ID, COVID-19 status, age in years and sex were almost always included in the sample metadata. Where available, HLA class I and class II types were taken from metadata supplied by the sample provider and were not determined by assay-based typing. The study at large found these results: How much clinical and demographic metadata was included differed by source and by participant, and the metadata was provided uncurated.

Inclusive of the bounding cysteine and phenylalanine, the CDR3 is 18 residues long. Of the read, only the CDR3 DNA is kept; its 54 bases are in frame from base 1. According to the germline V gene (reference sequence), CDR1 reads MNHEY and CDR2 reads SMNVEV. Trimming removed 1 base from V and 5 bases from J; the gene matches leave 8 bases unexplained. Turning to this clone: The specificity of this receptor is unknown. No per-base quality is available; no much larger clone lies one base away.

At one collaborating source in Seattle, patients were enrolled during active infection and were followed longitudinally through the course of disease. The collaborating institutions used their own protocols to collect whole blood in K2EDTA tubes. For TCRbeta analysis, collaborator samples were shipped as frozen whole blood, as isolated PBMCs, or as DNA extracted from either sample type. The immunoSEQ Assay, a bias-controlled multiplex PCR, was used to amplify TCRbeta CDR3 regions from genomic DNA. The source study handled its data this way. The number of nucleated cells in each sample was estimated by amplification of reference gene primers within the assay. To quantify the absolute abundance of each unique TCRbeta CDR3 rearrangement, sequence reads were collapsed and filtered. For each sample, productive Simpson clonality was calculated as the square root of Simpson's diversity index over productive rearrangements. Entries here come from immuneACCESS through TCRdb and include only in-frame sequences with V and J called. Some clones fail to appear in such tables; in the studies checked, an unresolved V gene covers under half of the shortfall, and the cause of the remainder is unknown. V and J calls plus clone size are reproduced from that table; the DNA served to infer D and trimming. A total of some 70,000 clones appear in this sample, around 80% of them only once. The top ten clones comprise around 13% of the sample.

Sequencing was carried out using peripheral blood. The rearranged segments are TRBV27 and TRBJ2-2, and 12 bases in between align with TRBD1. The receptor's source is a middle-aged man with COVID-19, enrolled during active disease. In nucleotide form, the sequence is TGTGCCAGCAGTTTATGGTCGGGACAGGGGGCGTTGACCGGGGAGCTGTTTTTT. Translation gives CASSLWSGQGALTGELFF.